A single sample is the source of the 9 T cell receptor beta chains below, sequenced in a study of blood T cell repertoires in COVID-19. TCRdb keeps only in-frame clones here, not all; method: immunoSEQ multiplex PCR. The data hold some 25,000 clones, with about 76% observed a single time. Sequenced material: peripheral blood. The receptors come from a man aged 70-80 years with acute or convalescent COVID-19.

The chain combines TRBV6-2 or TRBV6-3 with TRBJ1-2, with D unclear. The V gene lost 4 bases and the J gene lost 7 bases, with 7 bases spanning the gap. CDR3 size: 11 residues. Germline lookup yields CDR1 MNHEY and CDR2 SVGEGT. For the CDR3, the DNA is TGTGCCAGCAGTTCCGCGGGTGGCTACACCTTC. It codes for CASSSAGGYTF.

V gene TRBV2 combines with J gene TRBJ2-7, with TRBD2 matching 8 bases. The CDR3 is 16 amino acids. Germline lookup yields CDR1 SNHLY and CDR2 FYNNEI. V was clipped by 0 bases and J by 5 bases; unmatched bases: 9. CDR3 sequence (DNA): TGTGCCAGCAGTGAAGCCCTGGGACTAGGAGGACACGAGCAGTACTTC. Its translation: CASSEALGLGGHEQYF. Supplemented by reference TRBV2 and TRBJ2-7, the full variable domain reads EPEVTQTPSHQVTQMGQEVILRCVPISNHLYFYWYRQILGQKVEFLVSFYNNEISEKSEIFDDQFSVERPDGSNFTLKIRSTKLEDSAMYFCASSEALGLGGHEQYFGPGTRLTVT.

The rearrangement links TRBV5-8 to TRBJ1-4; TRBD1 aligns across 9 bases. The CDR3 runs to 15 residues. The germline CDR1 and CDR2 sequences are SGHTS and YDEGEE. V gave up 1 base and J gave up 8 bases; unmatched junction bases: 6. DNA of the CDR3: TGTGCCAGCAGCTTGAGGGGACAGGGACTCGAAAAACTGTTTTTT. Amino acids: CASSLRGQGLEKLFF. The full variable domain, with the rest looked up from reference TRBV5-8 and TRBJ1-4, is EAGVTQSPTHLIKTRGQQATLRCSPISGHTSVYWYQQALGLGLQFLLWYDEGEERNRGNFPPRFSGRQFPNYSSELNVNALELEDSALYLCASSLRGQGLEKLFFGSGTQLSVL.

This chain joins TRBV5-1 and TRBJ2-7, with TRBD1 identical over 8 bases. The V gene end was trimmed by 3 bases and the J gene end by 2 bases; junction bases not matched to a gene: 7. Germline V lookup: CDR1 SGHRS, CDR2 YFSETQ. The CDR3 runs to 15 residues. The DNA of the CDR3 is TGCGCCAGCAGCTGGAGACAGGGGATGACCTACGAGCAGTACTTC. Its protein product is CASSWRQGMTYEQYF.

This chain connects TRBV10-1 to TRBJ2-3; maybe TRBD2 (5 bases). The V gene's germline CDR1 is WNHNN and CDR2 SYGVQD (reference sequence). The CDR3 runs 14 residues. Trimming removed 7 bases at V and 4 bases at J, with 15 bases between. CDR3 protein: CASIPGSTADTQYF. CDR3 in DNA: TGCGCCAGCATTCCTGGGAGCACGGCAGATACGCAGTATTTT.

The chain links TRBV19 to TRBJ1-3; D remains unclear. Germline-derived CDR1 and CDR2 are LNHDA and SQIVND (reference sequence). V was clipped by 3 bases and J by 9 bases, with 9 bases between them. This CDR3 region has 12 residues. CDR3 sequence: CASSMRESTIYF. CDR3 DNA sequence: TGTGCCAGTAGTATGAGGGAGAGCACCATATATTTT.

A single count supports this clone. CDR3 residues: CASSAGGTYEQYF. In DNA form, the CDR3 reads TGCGCCAGCAGTGCTGGAGGGACCTACGAGCAGTACTTC. The genes are TRBV10-1 and TRBJ2-7; D possibly corresponds to TRBD2 (6 bases). V was cut by 4 bases and J by 2 bases, with 9 bases left in between. The germline CDR1 and CDR2 sequences are WNHNN and SYGVQD (reference sequence). The CDR3 sequence is 13 residues long.

In DNA form, the CDR3 reads TGTGCCAGCAGCCTAATGGCGGGATACAATGAGCAGTTCTTC. Its translation: CASSLMAGYNEQFF. V gene TRBV9 combines with J gene TRBJ2-1, with D tentatively TRBD2 (6 bases). The V end lost 4 bases, the J end lost 4 bases, and 12 bases lay between the germline ends. Germline V gene data show CDR1 as SGDLS and CDR2 as YYNGEE. CDR3 length equals 14 residues.

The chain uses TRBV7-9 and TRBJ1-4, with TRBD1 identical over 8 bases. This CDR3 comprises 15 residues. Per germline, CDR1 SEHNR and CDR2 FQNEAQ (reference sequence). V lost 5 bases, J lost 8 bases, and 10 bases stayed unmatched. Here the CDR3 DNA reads TGTGCCAGCAGCCCAGAGACAGGGGTACAAGAAAAACTGTTTTTT. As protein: CASSPETGVQEKLFF.